These 27 T cell receptor beta chains came from one sample sequenced in a study of beta chain features in type 1 diabetes. Study results and caveats: Type 1 diabetes patients showed a moderate but significant shortening of TCRB CDR3s in all four CD4+ subsets.

These receptors' antigens are unknown. Expressed TCRB transcripts were sequenced because the entire RNA isolate underwent reverse transcription. Data came from immunoSEQ multiplex PCR; TCRdb stores just in-frame clones and leaves some out. The sample has roughly 350,000 clones; roughly a tenth are singletons. Sequenced: central memory CD4+ T cells from blood. These receptors originate from a man in his thirties or forties with type 1 diabetes.

This clone was observed many times. CDR3: CASSPIGQGLEAFF. Here the CDR3 DNA reads TGTGCCAGCTCACCAATCGGACAGGGGCTTGAAGCTTTCTTT. The V call is TRBV18, the J call TRBJ1-1; 9 nucleotides match TRBD1. From germline, CDR1 is KGHSH and CDR2 LQKENI. V lost 2 bases and J lost 7; bases outside the gene matches: 5. There are 14 residues in the CDR3.

There are a few counts of this clone. The rearrangement joins TRBV6-1 to TRBJ1-1; D is perhaps TRBD1 (5 bases). The CDR3 totals 14 residues. The germline CDR1 and CDR2 sequences are MNHNS and SASEGT. Trimming cost V 5 bases and J 1 base, with 11 bases left between them. The CDR3 DNA is TGTGCCAGCAGTTGGAGTCAGGGGAACACTGAAGCTTTCTTT. Protein product: CASSWSQGNTEAFF.

This clone appeared many times. V usage is TRBV19 and J usage is TRBJ2-1; unclear D gene. The ends were cut back, 3 bases at V and 2 bases at J, with 14 bases in the middle. Germline V gene sequence: CDR1 LNHDA, CDR2 SQIVND (reference sequence). CDR3 size: 16 residues. The CDR3 protein is CASSIQAGLTYNEQFF. CDR3 sequence (DNA): TGTGCCAGTAGTATTCAAGCTGGCCTAACCTACAATGAGCAGTTCTTC.

The DNA for the CDR3 is TGTGCCAGCAGTTTGGTCAGGACGGGATCCTACGAGCAGTACTTC. Encoded protein: CASSLVRTGSYEQYF. The chain employs TRBV28 and TRBJ2-7; a possible D gene is TRBD2 (5 bases). CDR3 length: 15 amino acids. Trimming took 3 bases from V and 1 from J, leaving 13 bases between them. Germline values: CDR1 MDHEN, CDR2 SYDVKM.

The chain uses TRBV27 and TRBJ2-1; weak D call: TRBD2 (6 bases). Germline CDR1 is MNHEY and CDR2 is SMNVEV (reference sequence). V shed 8 bases and J shed 9 bases, with 23 bases lying between them. The CDR3 sequence is 15 residues long. DNA for the CDR3: TGTGCCAGCCAATTTACCCGGGGTGACGGGGGTGAGCAGTTCTTC. Its protein is CASQFTRGDGGEQFF.

This clone was observed a handful of times. The V call is TRBV2, the J call TRBJ2-3; 9 positions match TRBD1. Germline V gene sequence: CDR1 SNHLY, CDR2 FYNNEI. The CDR3 is made up of 13 amino acids. Trimming cost V 4 bases and J 9 bases; bases outside gene matches: 5. The CDR3 loop reads CASSGGTGSTQYF. Written as DNA, the CDR3 is TGTGCCAGCAGTGGAGGGACAGGGTCAACGCAGTATTTT.

The chain links TRBV19 to TRBJ1-5, with D unresolved. The V end was cut by 3 bases, the J end by 1 base, with 7 bases between. Looked up from germline, CDR1 is LNHDA and CDR2 is SQIVND (reference sequence). This CDR3 has 14 amino acids. The CDR3 coding sequence is TGTGCCAGTAGTATGAAGGACAGCAATCAGCCCCAGCATTTT. It codes for CASSMKDSNQPQHF.

The V and J genes are TRBV6-1 and TRBJ2-1; TRBD1 or TRBD2 may be the D gene (6 bases each). The V end was cut by 0 bases, the J end by 6 bases, with 18 bases between. This CDR3 has 17 residues. Germline CDR1 reads MNHNS; CDR2 reads SASEGT. CDR3 region: CASSEAHARGAVNEQFF. Here the CDR3 DNA reads TGTGCCAGCAGTGAAGCGCACGCGAGGGGGGCGGTCAATGAGCAGTTCTTC.

The chain links TRBV27 to TRBJ1-1, with D possibly TRBD1 on 5 matching bases. In germline, CDR1 is MNHEY, CDR2 SMNVEV (reference sequence). There are 13 residues in the CDR3. The ends were cut back, 2 bases at V and 1 base at J, with 5 bases in the middle. For the CDR3, the DNA is TGTGCCAGCAGTTTACAGGGGAACACTGAAGCTTTCTTT. Translating gives CASSLQGNTEAFF.

This chain uses TRBV10-1 with TRBJ1-1, with D unresolved. V lost 3 bases and J lost 3, with 5 bases in between. CDR3 length equals 12 residues. Germline V gives CDR1 WNHNN, CDR2 SYGVQD (reference sequence). The CDR3 is CASSDTDTEAFF. Written as DNA, the CDR3 is TGCGCCAGCAGTGATACAGACACTGAAGCTTTCTTT.

This clone occurred many times. This same CDR3 is encoded by further DNA sequences in the sample. The V and J genes are TRBV2 and TRBJ2-1; D is uncertain. Trimming cost V 7 bases and J 4 bases, with 5 bases left between them. The CDR3 loop spans 11 amino acids. Germline V gives CDR1 SNHLY, CDR2 FYNNEI. As DNA, the CDR3 is TGTGCCAGCACCAGGTACAATGAGCAGTTCTTC. This translates into CASTRYNEQFF.

The rearrangement links TRBV11-2 to TRBJ2-7, with 10 bases identical to TRBD2. Trimming removed 5 bases from V and 3 bases from J; junction bases left unmatched: 7. In germline, CDR1 is SGHAT, CDR2 FQNNGV. The CDR3 contains 15 residues. The CDR3 region has the DNA TGTGCCAGCAGCCCCGGACTAGCGGAGTTCTACGAGCAGTACTTC. Translating it yields CASSPGLAEFYEQYF. Complete variable domain (other parts from reference TRBV11-2 and TRBJ2-7): EAGVAQSPRYKIIEKRQSVAFWCNPISGHATLYWYQQILGQGPKLLIQFQNNGVVDDSQLPKDRFSAERLKGVDSTLKIQPAKLEDSAVYLCASSPGLAEFYEQYFGPGTRLTVT.

This clone has more than one count but fewer than ten. The rearrangement links TRBV2 to TRBJ2-7, with D unresolved. The V gene lost 10 bases and the J gene lost 0 bases, with 7 bases spanning the gap. Germline lookup yields CDR1 SNHLY and CDR2 FYNNEI. This CDR3 is built from 11 residues. CDR3 amino acids: CATTFSYEQYF. The CDR3 DNA sequence: TGTGCCACGACCTTCTCCTACGAGCAGTACTTC.

The chain has TRBV19 and TRBJ2-3; tentative D call: TRBD2 (6 bases). Germline V CDR1 and CDR2: LNHDA, SQIVND (reference sequence). Trimming took 10 bases from V and 0 from J, leaving 14 bases between them. The CDR3 runs 14 residues. CDR3 sequence: CATAMGTSTDTQYF. CDR3 nucleotide sequence: TGTGCCACCGCGATGGGGACTAGCACAGATACGCAGTATTTT.

This clone showed up just a few times. The sample holds other DNA sequences that translate to the same CDR3. The chain is built from TRBV7-9 and TRBJ2-1; weak D call: TRBD2 (6 bases). Germline values: CDR1 SEHNR, CDR2 FQNEAQ (reference sequence). This CDR3 region has 14 residues. Trimming took 1 base from V and 3 from J, leaving 7 bases between them. CDR3 in amino acids: CASSLGGNYNEQFF. In DNA, the CDR3 is TGTGCCAGCAGCTTAGGCGGGAACTACAATGAGCAGTTCTTC.

The rearrangement joins TRBV5-1 to TRBJ2-2; D may match TRBD1 or TRBD2 (5 bases each). The length of the CDR3 is 15 residues. With 0 bases removed from V and 5 bases from J, the gap between germline ends came to 11 bases. Germline values: CDR1 SGHRS, CDR2 YFSETQ. CDR3 in amino acids: CASSLATRGTGELFF. The CDR3 DNA reads as TGCGCCAGCAGCTTGGCGACGAGGGGAACCGGGGAGCTGTTTTTT.

V is TRBV7-2 and J is TRBJ2-1; the match to TRBD2 covers 7 bases. Germline V gene sequence: CDR1 SGHTA, CDR2 FQGNSA. V lost 8 bases, J lost 7 bases, and 11 bases stayed unmatched. CDR3 size: 14 residues. The CDR3 spells CASRFAGAQNEQFF. The CDR3 nucleotides read TGTGCCAGCCGGTTCGCGGGAGCCCAGAATGAGCAGTTCTTC.

The chain combines TRBV28 with TRBJ1-1, with TRBD1 matching 7 bases. J lost 0 bases, V lost 4 bases, and 8 bases had no gene match. Per the germline V gene, CDR1 is MDHEN and CDR2 is SYDVKM. The CDR3 sequence is 16 residues long. The CDR3 spells CASSSPAGGLNTEAFF. The CDR3 DNA follows: TGTGCCAGCAGTTCTCCCGCAGGGGGTCTGAACACTGAAGCTTTCTTT.

This rearrangement joins TRBV7-3 to TRBJ1-1; D unclear. Trimming left V 1 base short and J 0 bases short, with 6 bases between. The CDR3 contains 14 residues. Germline lookup yields CDR1 SGHTA and CDR2 FQGTGA. The DNA for the CDR3 is TGTGCCAGCAGCTTAAGTGGGATGAACACTGAAGCTTTCTTT. This codes for CASSLSGMNTEAFF.

The chain uses TRBV9 and TRBJ2-7; 11 bases match TRBD2. This CDR3 is built from 17 residues. V lost 0 bases, J lost 3 bases, and 8 bases stayed unmatched. The V gene's germline CDR1 is SGDLS and CDR2 YYNGEE. This chain's CDR3 is CASSVDPGTSGFYEQYF. The CDR3 DNA is TGTGCCAGCAGCGTAGACCCCGGGACTAGCGGCTTCTACGAGCAGTACTTC.

This clone was observed a few times. The chain has TRBV15 and TRBJ1-5; tentative D call: TRBD1 (6 bases). The V gene lost 0 bases and the J gene lost 13 bases, with 16 bases spanning the gap. Germline V gene sequence: CDR1 LNHNV, CDR2 YYDKDF (reference sequence). The CDR3 runs 14 residues. Here the CDR3 reads CATSRDFGQPLQHF. As DNA, the CDR3 is TGTGCCACCAGCAGAGATTTCGGACAGCCCCTACAGCATTTT.

This clone was recorded many times. The chain uses TRBV9 and TRBJ1-4; D gene uncertain. Germline V gene sequence: CDR1 SGDLS, CDR2 YYNGEE. The CDR3 has 14 amino acids. Trimming stripped 4 bases from V and 0 bases from J, with 7 bases between. The CDR3 coding sequence is TGTGCCAGCAGCCGCACAGCAACTAATGAAAAACTGTTTTTT. The encoded protein is CASSRTATNEKLFF.

This clone occurred a few times. This same CDR3 is encoded by further DNA sequences in the sample. The chain joins TRBV5-1 to TRBJ1-2, with D maybe TRBD1 (5 bases). The germline V and J ends were trimmed by 0 bases and 8 bases, with 11 bases remaining between them. Germline V CDR1 and CDR2: SGHRS, YFSETQ. This CDR3 comprises 13 residues. CDR3 DNA: TGCGCCAGCAGCTTGGATGCAGGGAGCGGCTACACCTTC. It translates to CASSLDAGSGYTF.

This chain connects TRBV7-2 to TRBJ1-2; 11 nucleotides align to TRBD1. The CDR3 runs 17 residues. Unmatched junction bases numbered 11, after V lost 1 base and J lost 7 bases. Germline-derived CDR1 and CDR2 are SGHTA and FQGNSA. This chain's CDR3 is CASSLGMSGQGEGGYTF. The DNA of the CDR3 is TGTGCCAGCAGCTTAGGGATGTCGGGACAGGGGGAGGGTGGCTACACCTTC.

The chain joins TRBV7-3 to TRBJ2-7; D may be TRBD1 or TRBD2 (7 bases each). CDR1 and CDR2 (germline): SGHTA, FQGTGA. Trimming took 5 bases from V and 2 from J, leaving 13 bases between them. The CDR3 extends over 14 amino acids. CDR3 in DNA: TGTGCCAGCAGCCCAGGGGGAGGGCCCTACGAGCAGTACTTC. Protein: CASSPGGGPYEQYF.

This clone was counted ten times or more. This chain links TRBV27 with TRBJ1-5; no firm D call. Germline CDR1 reads MNHEY; CDR2 reads SMNVEV (reference sequence). V shed 5 bases and J shed 11 bases, with 16 bases lying between them. The CDR3 runs 13 residues. The CDR3 nucleotides are TGTGCCAGCAGTCCTTCGGGCCTCCGATCCCAGCATTTT. This sequence encodes CASSPSGLRSQHF.

This clone was observed a few times. The CDR3 spells CASSLDTSGANVLTF. The CDR3 DNA reads TGTGCCAGCAGCTTAGATACCTCTGGGGCCAACGTCCTGACTTTC. This rearrangement joins TRBV7-6 to TRBJ2-6; D call uncertain. CDR1 SGHVS and CDR2 FNYEAQ come from the germline V gene. V was trimmed by 1 base and J by 0 bases, leaving 4 bases between them. The CDR3 runs 15 residues. The full variable domain, completed using reference TRBV7-6 and TRBJ2-6, is GAGVSQSPRYKVTKRGQDVALRCDPISGHVSLYWYRQALGQGPEFLTYFNYEAQQDKSGLPNDRFSAERPEGSISTLTIQRTEQRDSAMYRCASSLDTSGANVLTFGAGSRLTVL.